This TCR beta chain was sequenced in a study of T-cell memory formation after mild COVID-19. Findings of the study overall: Memory cells collected pre-infection included some clones that later responded, suggesting cross-reactive memory joined. Shrinking CD4+ clones were chiefly CM and EM; CD8+ ones were chiefly EMRA. The SARS-CoV-2 specificity of second-wave clones reaching peak at day 37 remained unverified.

Each CDR3 protein is one row after TCRdb ran MiXCR on the 5' RACE reads. Of 350,000 to 500,000 distinct CDR3 sequences listed, roughly 17% are singletons. Germline CDR1 is SGHNT and CDR2 is YYREEE (reference sequence). Germline trimming cut 0 bases from V and 4 bases from J; bases unmatched to any gene: 3. This CDR3 spans 15 amino acids. This clonotype showed up just a few times. What it binds is unknown. The source of this sequence is a man aged 18-30 years who had mild COVID-19 (a few samples of this study predate the infection). Cell type and time point are not known. The sample consisted of PBMCs or a T cell subset sorted from them (not recorded which). The gene calls are TRBV5-4 and TRBJ2-4; 8 positions agree with TRBD1. In nucleotides, the CDR3 is TGTGCCAGCAGCTTGGAGCGGACAGGGAAAAACATTCAGTACTTC. Protein product: CASSLERTGKNIQYF.